The 11 T cell receptor beta chains below were found in one sample sequenced in a study of neoadjuvant anti-PD-1 for oral cavity cancer. Regarding time point: after neoadjuvant nivolumab, at surgical resection. Only in-frame clones appear in the TCRdb table, and some are missing; sequencing was by immunoSEQ multiplex PCR. The sample lists around 13,000 clones, roughly 77% seen once, with approximately 2.5% in the top ten. The sequencing used PBMCs, collected after nivolumab (anti-PD-1) treatment. These receptors were collected from a person aged 40 to 85 with oral cavity squamous cell carcinoma.

The rearrangement links TRBV4-1 to TRBJ1-1, with D perhaps matching TRBD1 (6 bases). The CDR3 runs 17 residues. The ends were cut back, 1 base at V and 1 base at J, with 16 bases in the middle. The germline V gene has CDR1 MGHRA and CDR2 YSYEKL. The CDR3 DNA sequence: TGCGCCAGCAGCCAAGTGGGGGCTGCAACCCGGAACACTGAAGCTTTCTTT. It codes for CASSQVGAATRNTEAFF.

The V gene is TRBV11-2, the J gene TRBJ1-3; 7 nucleotides align to TRBD1. CDR3 length: 13 residues. J lost 6 bases, V lost 6 bases, and 5 bases had no gene match. Germline V gene lookup returns CDR1 SGHAT and CDR2 FQNNGV. As DNA, the CDR3 is TGTGCCAGCAGTCCCGGGACAGCAAACACCATATATTTT. Protein product: CASSPGTANTIYF. Together with reference TRBV11-2 and TRBJ1-3, the CDR3 gives the full variable domain: EAGVAQSPRYKIIEKRQSVAFWCNPISGHATLYWYQQILGQGPKLLIQFQNNGVVDDSQLPKDRFSAERLKGVDSTLKIQPAKLEDSAVYLCASSPGTANTIYFGEGSWLTVV.

The rearrangement links TRBV4-1 to TRBJ2-3; no firm D call. Germline assignment: CDR1 MGHRA and CDR2 YSYEKL. The CDR3 loop spans 14 amino acids. V was clipped by 1 base and J by 6 bases, with 11 bases between them. This chain's CDR3 is CASSQVRRSDTQYF. The CDR3 bases are TGCGCCAGCAGCCAAGTGCGTCGTTCGGATACGCAGTATTTT.

V gene TRBV6-1 combines with J gene TRBJ2-1, with 9 bases aligning to TRBD1. The CDR3 covers 15 residues. In germline, CDR1 is MNHNS, CDR2 SASEGT. With V trimmed by 5 bases and J by 9 bases, 11 bases remained unmatched. CDR3 sequence: CASSPLGQGAGEQFF. The CDR3 DNA sequence: TGTGCCAGCAGTCCACTGGGACAGGGAGCAGGTGAGCAGTTCTTC.

This chain joins TRBV30 and TRBJ1-1, with D possibly being TRBD1 (6 bases). Germline CDR1 and CDR2: GTSNPN and SVGIG (reference sequence). Trimming left V 2 bases short and J 6 bases short, with 10 bases between. CDR3 length equals 12 residues. The CDR3 coding sequence is TGTGCCTGGAGTCAAGGGGGACCTGAAGCTTTCTTT. Protein sequence: CAWSQGGPEAFF.

V usage is TRBV5-4 and J usage is TRBJ1-1; TRBD1 matches 8 bases. Germline V gives CDR1 SGHNT, CDR2 YYREEE (reference sequence). This CDR3 has 13 residues. V dropped 5 bases and J dropped 3; count of bases not matched to a gene: 3. The CDR3 loop reads CASSRDRHTEAFF. The CDR3 region has the DNA TGTGCCAGCAGTCGGGACAGGCACACTGAAGCTTTCTTT.

The V gene is TRBV6-5, the J gene TRBJ1-2, with D possibly matching TRBD1 (6 bases). The CDR3 covers 13 residues. In germline, CDR1 is MNHEY, CDR2 SVGAGI. V was shortened by 6 bases and J by 4 bases, with 12 bases between the two germline ends. Here the CDR3 DNA reads TGTGCCAGCAGCCGCGACAGGTTCTATGGCTACACCTTC. This codes for CASSRDRFYGYTF.

The rearrangement uses TRBV28 and TRBJ1-1; D not certain. CDR1 is MDHEN and CDR2 is SYDVKM in the germline V gene. CDR3 length equals 13 residues. Trimming stripped 8 bases from V and 0 bases from J, with 10 bases between. The CDR3 spells CASWRALNTEAFF. The CDR3 DNA follows: TGTGCCAGCTGGCGGGCTTTGAACACTGAAGCTTTCTTT.

The chain carries TRBV28 and TRBJ2-7; tentative D call: TRBD1 (6 bases). Looked up from germline, CDR1 is MDHEN and CDR2 is SYDVKM. This CDR3 comprises 16 residues. V lost 0 bases and J lost 5, with 17 bases in between. The CDR3 protein is CASSLWQFLDSNEQYF. The DNA for the CDR3 is TGTGCCAGCAGTTTATGGCAATTTTTGGACAGCAACGAGCAGTACTTC.

J is TRBJ1-5 and V is TRBV19, with 8 bases that match TRBD1. The V gene end was trimmed by 8 bases and the J gene end by 4 bases; junction bases not matched to a gene: 4. CDR1 is LNHDA and CDR2 is SQIVND in the germline V gene (reference sequence). The CDR3 consists of 13 residues. CDR3 amino acids: CASGDRGNQPQHF. CDR3 bases: TGTGCCAGTGGAGACAGGGGAAATCAGCCCCAGCATTTT. The full variable domain, with the rest looked up from reference TRBV19 and TRBJ1-5, is DGGITQSPKYLFRKEGQNVTLSCEQNLNHDAMYWYRQDPGQGLRLIYYSQIVNDFQKGDIAEGYSVSREKKESFPLTVTSAQKNPTAFYLCASGDRGNQPQHFGDGTRLSIL.

The rearrangement links TRBV15 to TRBJ2-5; D tentatively reads TRBD1 or TRBD2 (5 bases each). The CDR3 consists of 18 residues. The germline V gene encodes CDR1 LNHNV and CDR2 YYDKDF (reference sequence). The germline V and J ends were trimmed by 1 base and 2 bases, with 20 bases remaining between them. This CDR3 reads CATSRVGGYRRTQETQYF. The DNA of the CDR3 is TGTGCCACCAGCAGAGTTGGGGGTTACAGGAGAACTCAAGAGACCCAGTACTTC.